The clone carrying this T cell receptor (beta chain) turned up a few times. The antigen is undetermined. Profiled with immunoSEQ multiplex PCR; TCRdb holds only in-frame clones, not every one. The data show roughly 520,000 clones, 90% to 96% seen once. The sample belongs to a study of shared clonotypes between healthy human individuals. Whole-study results and caveats: The study found roughly 5% of naive CD4 clonotypes shared across four donors.

The germline V gene encodes CDR1 SGHNT and CDR2 YYREEE (reference sequence). The J segment lost 5 bases and the V segment lost 2 bases, leaving 4 bases of the junction unmatched. The CDR3 contains 14 residues. Sequenced: naive CD4+ T cells sorted from blood. Subset described: CD45RA+ positively selected. The clonotype originates from a woman aged 25 to 39 in good health. This rearrangement joins TRBV5-4 to TRBJ2-5; 9 bases are shared with TRBD2. CDR3 loop: CASSLAGGSETQYF. The CDR3 bases are TGTGCCAGCAGCTTAGCGGGAGGTAGCGAGACCCAGTACTTC. The variable domain in full, with the rest retrieved from reference TRBV5-4 and TRBJ2-5, is ETGVTQSPTHLIKTRGQQVTLRCSSQSGHNTVSWYQQALGQGPQFIFQYYREEENGRGNFPPRFSGLQFPNYSSELNVNALELDDSALYLCASSLAGGSETQYFGPGTRLLVL.